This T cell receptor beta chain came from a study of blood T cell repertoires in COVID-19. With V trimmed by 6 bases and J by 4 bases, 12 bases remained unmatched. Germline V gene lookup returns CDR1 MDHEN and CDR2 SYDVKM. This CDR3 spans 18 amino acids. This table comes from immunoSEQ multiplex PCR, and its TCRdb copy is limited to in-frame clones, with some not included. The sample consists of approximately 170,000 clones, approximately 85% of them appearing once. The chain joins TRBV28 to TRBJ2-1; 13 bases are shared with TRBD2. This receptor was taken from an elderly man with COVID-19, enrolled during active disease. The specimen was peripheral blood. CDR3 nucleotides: TGTGCCAGCAGCCCGGGACTAGCGGGGCTGGGGTTATACAATGAGCAGTTCTTC. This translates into CASSPGLAGLGLYNEQFF.